The rows below give T cell receptor beta chains drawn from one sample of a study of blood T cell repertoires in COVID-19. Clones were read by immunoSEQ multiplex PCR, and TCRdb kept only the in-frame ones, dropping some. The sample holds around 150,000 clones; roughly 80% are singletons and the top ten take 7%. Sequences were obtained from peripheral blood. These receptors were taken from a woman between 35 and 50 years old with COVID-19, enrolled during active disease. CDR3s include the opening cysteine and the closing phenylalanine or tryptophan. A D gene is named only where the DNA matches it firmly. Clone size, where shown, is once, few, many, or a class for clones that have expanded.

d_gene: NA; v_gene: TRBV7-3; abundance: NA; j_gene: TRBJ1-6; CDR3nt: TGTGCCAGCAGGGCAGGGGTTGGGAATTCACCCCTCCACTTT; CDR3aa: CASRAGVGNSPLHF
d_gene: TRBD1; v_gene: TRBV28; abundance: NA; j_gene: TRBJ2-4; CDR3nt: TGTGCCAGCGGGACAGGGAGCAAAAACATTCAGTACTTC; CDR3aa: CASGTGSKNIQYF
d_gene: TRBD2; v_gene: TRBV19; abundance: NA; j_gene: TRBJ2-2; CDR3nt: TGTGCCAGTAGTGCAAGAGGCGGGGGGTCGAGGACCGGGGAGCTGTTTTTT; CDR3aa: CASSARGGGSRTGELFF
d_gene: NA; v_gene: TRBV6-1; abundance: NA; j_gene: TRBJ2-6; CDR3nt: TGTGCCAGCAGTGAAGTCGTGGGGGGATCTGGGGCCAACGTCCTGACTTTC; CDR3aa: CASSEVVGGSGANVLTF
d_gene: TRBD1; v_gene: TRBV27; abundance: few; j_gene: TRBJ1-6; CDR3nt: TGTGCCAGCAGTTTTACGACAGGGGGCGCCTATAATTCACCCCTCCACTTT; CDR3aa: CASSFTTGGAYNSPLHF
d_gene: NA; v_gene: TRBV6-5; abundance: once; j_gene: TRBJ1-1; CDR3nt: TGTGCCAGCATCGGGGGGAAGAACACTGAAGCTTTCTTT; CDR3aa: CASIGGKNTEAFF
d_gene: NA; v_gene: TRBV30; abundance: NA; j_gene: TRBJ1-2; CDR3nt: TGTGCCTGGAGTATATCAGGATACTATGGCTACACCTTC; CDR3aa: CAWSISGYYGYTF
d_gene: TRBD2; v_gene: TRBV7-6; abundance: NA; j_gene: TRBJ2-2; CDR3nt: TGTGCCAGCAGCTCGGAGGTGGGACTAGCGGGAACCGGGGAGCTGTTTTTT; CDR3aa: CASSSEVGLAGTGELFF
d_gene: NA; v_gene: TRBV18; abundance: NA; j_gene: TRBJ2-3; CDR3nt: TGTGCCAGCTCACCATTAGACAGAGCAGATACGCAGTATTTT; CDR3aa: CASSPLDRADTQYF
d_gene: NA; v_gene: TRBV5-1; abundance: NA; j_gene: TRBJ1-2; CDR3nt: TGCGCCAGCAACTCAGGAGAGGGTTCTAACTATGGCTACACCTTC; CDR3aa: CASNSGEGSNYGYTF
d_gene: TRBD1; v_gene: TRBV6-2/TRBV6-3; abundance: NA; j_gene: TRBJ1-2; CDR3nt: TGTGCCAGCAGTTCCCTCCTCGAGGGGGCTAGAATCTATGGCTACACCTTC; CDR3aa: CASSSLLEGARIYGYTF
d_gene: NA; v_gene: TRBV25-1; abundance: NA; j_gene: TRBJ1-3; CDR3nt: TGTGCCAGCAGCCAATTGTCCTCTGGAAACACCATATATTTT; CDR3aa: CASSQLSSGNTIYF
d_gene: NA; v_gene: TRBV4-1; abundance: NA; j_gene: TRBJ1-4; CDR3nt: TGCGCCAGCAGCCAGGATGGACAGCCAACAACTAATGAAAAACTGTTTTTT; CDR3aa: CASSQDGQPTTNEKLFF
d_gene: NA; v_gene: TRBV9; abundance: NA; j_gene: TRBJ2-6; CDR3nt: TGTGCCAGCAGGAACGAGGGCCTCAGCCCTGGGGCCAACGTCCTGACTTTC; CDR3aa: CASRNEGLSPGANVLTF
d_gene: TRBD1; v_gene: TRBV7-6; abundance: few; j_gene: TRBJ2-2; CDR3nt: TGTGCCAGCAGCCCAGGGGGCCTAAACACCGGGGAGCTGTTTTTT; CDR3aa: CASSPGGLNTGELFF
d_gene: TRBD1; v_gene: TRBV28; abundance: NA; j_gene: TRBJ1-5; CDR3nt: TGTGCCAGCAGGACAGGGGGCGAGTTTCAGCCCCAGCATTTT; CDR3aa: CASRTGGEFQPQHF
d_gene: TRBD1; v_gene: TRBV5-8; abundance: NA; j_gene: TRBJ1-1; CDR3nt: TGTGCCAGCAGCTCAAGAGCGGACAGGGGGAACACTGAAGCTTTCTTT; CDR3aa: CASSSRADRGNTEAFF
d_gene: NA; v_gene: TRBV9; abundance: once; j_gene: TRBJ2-1; CDR3nt: TGTGCCAGCAGCACAACAGGGAGCTCCTACAATGAGCAGTTCTTC; CDR3aa: CASSTTGSSYNEQFF
d_gene: NA; v_gene: TRBV6-5; abundance: NA; j_gene: TRBJ1-1; CDR3nt: TGTGCCAGCAGTCGGACAGCAATGAACACTGAAGCTTTCTTT; CDR3aa: CASSRTAMNTEAFF
d_gene: NA; v_gene: TRBV14; abundance: NA; j_gene: TRBJ2-5; CDR3nt: TGTGCCAGCAGCCCAACAATACAAGAGACCCAGTACTTC; CDR3aa: CASSPTIQETQYF
d_gene: TRBD2; v_gene: TRBV19; abundance: NA; j_gene: TRBJ2-3; CDR3nt: TGTGCCAGTAGTATAGAAGGGACTAGCGGAGGCACAGATACGCAGTATTTT; CDR3aa: CASSIEGTSGGTDTQYF
d_gene: NA; v_gene: TRBV7-9; abundance: NA; j_gene: TRBJ1-4; CDR3nt: TGTGCCAGCAGCCCCCGGGGGGGGCTCGGTAGTGAAAAACTGTTTTTT; CDR3aa: CASSPRGGLGSEKLFF
d_gene: NA; v_gene: TRBV7-9; abundance: NA; j_gene: TRBJ1-3; CDR3nt: TGTGCCAGCAGCCAAGGGGTTGGAAACACCATATATTTT; CDR3aa: CASSQGVGNTIYF
d_gene: TRBD2; v_gene: TRBV5-4; abundance: NA; j_gene: TRBJ2-3; CDR3nt: TGTGCCAGCAGTCATAGCGGGGGCGGCGGGGATACGCAGTATTTT; CDR3aa: CASSHSGGGGDTQYF
d_gene: TRBD1; v_gene: TRBV24-1; abundance: few; j_gene: TRBJ2-3; CDR3nt: TGTGCCGCCGGGACAGGAGCCACAGATACGCAGTATTTT; CDR3aa: CAAGTGATDTQYF
d_gene: TRBD1; v_gene: TRBV6-5; abundance: NA; j_gene: TRBJ1-1; CDR3nt: TGTGCCAGCACCGGGACAGGGGGAACTGAAGCTTTCTTT; CDR3aa: CASTGTGGTEAFF
d_gene: NA; v_gene: TRBV6-5; abundance: NA; j_gene: TRBJ1-2; CDR3nt: TGTGCAGCCCTGGCGGGGTCTGGCTACACCTTC; CDR3aa: CAALAGSGYTF
d_gene: NA; v_gene: TRBV7-9; abundance: few; j_gene: TRBJ1-2; CDR3nt: TGTGCCAGCAGCACCCCGAGCTATGGCTACACCTTC; CDR3aa: CASSTPSYGYTF
d_gene: NA; v_gene: TRBV20-1; abundance: NA; j_gene: TRBJ2-5; CDR3nt: TGCAGTGCCCTGTCCCGGTACTTC; CDR3aa: CSALSRYF